The next 22 T cell receptor beta chains were all read from a single sample in a study of cytomegalovirus exposure and HLA in healthy donors. This PCR relied on a set of 60 Vbeta primers and 13 Jbeta primers. Generated by immunoSEQ multiplex PCR, the TCRdb table keeps only in-frame clones and is missing some. The sample has some 180,000 clones, roughly 87% seen once. The sample was PBMCs. The source is a boy aged 2-9 years in good health and CMV-seronegative.

The chain is built from TRBV28 and TRBJ2-7; TRBD1 matches 10 bases. The CDR3 loop spans 14 amino acids. The V and J ends lost 5 bases and 2 bases, in that order; junction bases with no gene match: 3. Germline CDR1 is MDHEN and CDR2 is SYDVKM. CDR3 bases: TGTGCCAGCAGTACAGGACAGGGGGCCTACGAGCAGTACTTC. It is translated as CASSTGQGAYEQYF.

This sequence joins TRBV27 and TRBJ2-7; 12 positions match TRBD1. The CDR3 consists of 17 residues. Trimming took 8 bases from V and 4 from J; bases not matched to a gene: 15. Germline CDR1 and CDR2: MNHEY and SMNVEV (reference sequence). The DNA of the CDR3 is TGTGCCAGCCGCCCGGGACAGGGGGCTCCCCACCTTTACGAGCAGTACTTC. It encodes CASRPGQGAPHLYEQYF.

The gene calls are TRBV6-6 and TRBJ1-1; D is possibly TRBD1 (6 bases). CDR1 MNHNY and CDR2 SVGAGI come from the germline V gene (reference sequence). There are 13 residues in the CDR3. Deletions cut 10 bases from V and 5 bases from J, with 17 bases between. The chain's CDR3 is CAILSRGRTEAFF. The CDR3 DNA reads as TGTGCCATCCTATCGCGGGGGCGGACTGAAGCTTTCTTT.

This clone was found once. CDR3 amino acids: CASSYLLGGANYGYTF. CDR3 sequence (DNA): TGTGCCAGCAGTTATTTATTAGGGGGGGCTAACTATGGCTACACCTTC. This rearrangement joins TRBV28 to TRBJ1-2, with D perhaps TRBD1 (6 bases). V was trimmed by 4 bases and J by 0 bases, leaving 15 bases between them. The CDR3 contains 16 residues. CDR1 and CDR2 (germline): MDHEN, SYDVKM.

CDR3 sequence reads: CASSLDSSYNSPLHF. CDR3 bases: TGCGCCAGCAGCTTGGACAGCTCCTATAATTCACCCCTCCACTTT. This chain connects TRBV5-1 to TRBJ1-6, with unresolved D. Trimming removed 0 bases at V and 0 bases at J, with 4 bases between. The CDR3 runs 15 residues. Germline V gene lookup returns CDR1 SGHRS and CDR2 YFSETQ.

V is TRBV7-8 and J is TRBJ2-5, with 13 bases lining up with TRBD2. CDR1 SGHVS and CDR2 FQNEAQ come from the germline V gene. With V trimmed by 0 bases and J by 3 bases, 10 bases remained unmatched. The CDR3 runs to 19 residues. The DNA for the CDR3 is TGTGCCAGCAGCTTAGCGCGGGTTACTAGCGGGAGGGCCAAAGAGACCCAGTACTTC. It translates to CASSLARVTSGRAKETQYF.

The V call is TRBV23-1, the J call TRBJ1-5, with D unresolved. TRBV23-1 is classed as an ORF, of uncertain function. This CDR3 is 14 amino acids long. Trimming cost V 6 bases and J 3 bases, with 12 bases left between them. CDR3 bases: TGCGCCAGCAGCCGCATTGGAGACAATCAGCCCCAGCATTTT. Translated: CASSRIGDNQPQHF.

The chain is built from TRBV5-1 and TRBJ1-1, with D possibly matching TRBD1 (6 bases). From germline, CDR1 is SGHRS and CDR2 YFSETQ. There are 14 residues in the CDR3. The germline V and J ends were trimmed by 5 bases and 1 base, with 12 bases remaining between them. The CDR3 nucleotides read TGCGCCAGCAGACCAGGGGCCCCGAACACTGAAGCTTTCTTT. Translation: CASRPGAPNTEAFF.

The chain employs TRBV7-9 and TRBJ2-7; TRBD1 matches at 8 bases. The CDR3 sequence is 14 residues long. Trimming removed 3 bases from V and 4 bases from J; junction bases left unmatched: 5. CDR1 is SEHNR, CDR2 FQNEAQ, per germline (reference sequence). Written as DNA, the CDR3 is TGTGCCAGCAGCTTTGGACAGGGACAGTACGAGCAGTACTTC. Translating it yields CASSFGQGQYEQYF.

This clone was seen only once. This sequence joins TRBV4-2 and TRBJ2-3; D not certain. Germline values: CDR1 LGHNA, CDR2 YNFKEQ. The length of the CDR3 is 15 residues. V shed 0 bases and J shed 6 bases, with 13 bases lying between them. The CDR3 DNA is TGTGCCAGCAGCCAAGATTATAATCTTCGGGATACGCAGTATTTT. Its protein is CASSQDYNLRDTQYF.

This clone is a singleton in its sample. In DNA form, the CDR3 reads TGCGCCAGCAGCTTGGTAAGGACAGTTAACACTGAAGCTTTCTTT. This translates into CASSLVRTVNTEAFF. The rearrangement joins TRBV5-1 to TRBJ1-1; perhaps TRBD1 as D (6 bases). Looked up from germline, CDR1 is SGHRS and CDR2 is YFSETQ. The CDR3 consists of 15 residues. The V gene lost 0 bases and the J gene lost 2 bases, with 11 bases spanning the gap.

The chain joins TRBV4-2 to TRBJ1-1, with 8 positions matching TRBD1. The CDR3 contains 14 residues. Germline assignment: CDR1 LGHNA and CDR2 YNFKEQ. V shed 4 bases, J shed 4 bases, and the junction held 5 bases outside the gene matches. In DNA, the CDR3 is TGTGCCAGCAGCCCCAACAGGGGGAGCACTGAAGCTTTCTTT. Its protein is CASSPNRGSTEAFF.

The chain recombines TRBV19 with TRBJ1-1; D remains ambiguous. The germline gives CDR1 LNHDA, CDR2 SQIVND (reference sequence). The CDR3 covers 11 residues. Trimming stripped 2 bases from V and 7 bases from J, with 5 bases between. As DNA, the CDR3 is TGTGCCAGTAGTATATTCGGTGAAGCTTTCTTT. It encodes CASSIFGEAFF.

The V and J genes are TRBV30 and TRBJ2-7; D may be TRBD2 (6 bases). The V gene's germline CDR1 is GTSNPN and CDR2 SVGIG (reference sequence). There are 14 residues in the CDR3. The V and J ends lost 2 bases and 0 bases respectively, with 11 bases between them. The CDR3 here is CAWSIGGDSYEQYF. The CDR3 DNA follows: TGTGCCTGGAGTATAGGAGGGGACTCCTACGAGCAGTACTTC.

The chain recombines TRBV14 with TRBJ1-6; D gene unclear. The CDR3 contains 18 residues. CDR1 SGHDN and CDR2 FVKESK come from the germline V gene. Trimming took off 6 bases at V and 0 bases at J, with 18 bases between the two ends. CDR3 in DNA: TGTGCCAGCAGTACGGGTAGCCTCCTGGGCTCCTATAATTCACCCCTCCACTTT. Protein: CASSTGSLLGSYNSPLHF.

This rearrangement joins TRBV30 to TRBJ2-7, with TRBD2 as a possible D gene (6 bases). V was trimmed by 4 bases and J by 0 bases, leaving 10 bases between them. This CDR3 region has 13 residues. Germline CDR1 and CDR2: GTSNPN and SVGIG (reference sequence). DNA for the CDR3: TGTGCCTGGAATGCGGGAAGCTCCTACGAGCAGTACTTC. Amino acid sequence: CAWNAGSSYEQYF.

The gene calls are TRBV30 and TRBJ1-2; possibly TRBD1 for D (6 bases). V gave up 2 bases and J gave up 12 bases, with 22 bases separating them. CDR1 GTSNPN and CDR2 SVGIG come from the germline V gene (reference sequence). The CDR3 consists of 14 residues. The DNA for the CDR3 is TGTGCCTGGAGTTCCTCGACAGGAGCCGTTGGGGACACCTTC. Its translation: CAWSSSTGAVGDTF.

This clone was counted a single time. The chain couples TRBV29-1 to TRBJ1-1; the match to TRBD1 covers 7 bases. The CDR3 is made up of 12 amino acids. Looked up from germline, CDR1 is SQVTM and CDR2 is ANQGSEA. Germline trimming cut 5 bases from V and 2 bases from J; bases unmatched to any gene: 2. CDR3 sequence (DNA): TGCAGCGTTCGACAGGGAAACACTGAAGCTTTCTTT. Protein product: CSVRQGNTEAFF.

The chain employs TRBV11-1 and TRBJ2-1, with a possible D match to TRBD2 (7 bases). The ends were cut back, 5 bases at V and 2 bases at J, with 19 bases in the middle. This CDR3 has 17 residues. The germline V gene has CDR1 SGHAT and CDR2 FQDESV (reference sequence). The CDR3 protein is CASSGGRGAGAYNEQFF. In DNA form, the CDR3 reads TGTGCCAGCAGCGGGGGCCGGGGCGCGGGGGCCTACAATGAGCAGTTCTTC.

V and J are TRBV7-6 and TRBJ2-1, with 11 positions matching TRBD2. Germline values: CDR1 SGHVS, CDR2 FNYEAQ. V lost 5 bases, J lost 7 bases, and 10 bases stayed unmatched. The CDR3 has 16 residues. CDR3 in amino acids: CASSAYSGGAENEQFF. DNA for the CDR3: TGTGCCAGCAGCGCCTATAGCGGGGGGGCAGAGAATGAGCAGTTCTTC.

This clone was seen only a few times. V and J are TRBV7-9 and TRBJ1-3; D perhaps matches TRBD1 (6 bases). Germline V gene sequence: CDR1 SEHNR, CDR2 FQNEAQ (reference sequence). Trimming removed 1 base from V and 0 bases from J, with 10 bases in between. The CDR3 has 16 residues. The CDR3 coding sequence is TGTGCCAGCAGCTTAGTCGAAGGGGGCTCTGGAAACACCATATATTTT. This gives the protein CASSLVEGGSGNTIYF.

The rearrangement links TRBV6-1 to TRBJ2-2, with D possibly matching TRBD2 (6 bases). The germline V gene encodes CDR1 MNHNS and CDR2 SASEGT. The V end was cut by 4 bases, the J end by 0 bases, with 6 bases between. The CDR3 consists of 14 residues. The CDR3 nucleotides read TGTGCCAGCAGTGGACTAGCGAACACCGGGGAGCTGTTTTTT. Protein: CASSGLANTGELFF.